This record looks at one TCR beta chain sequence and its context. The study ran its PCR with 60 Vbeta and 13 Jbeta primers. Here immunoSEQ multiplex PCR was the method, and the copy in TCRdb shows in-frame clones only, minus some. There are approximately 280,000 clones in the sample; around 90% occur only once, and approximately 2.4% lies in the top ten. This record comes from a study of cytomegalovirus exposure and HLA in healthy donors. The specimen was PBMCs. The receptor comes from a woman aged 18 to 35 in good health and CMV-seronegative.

As DNA, the CDR3 is TGTGCCAGCAGCTTAACCGCTAGACAGACTAATGAAAAACTGTTTTTT. It is translated as CASSLTARQTNEKLFF. The chain is built from TRBV7-3 and TRBJ1-4; possible D gene TRBD1, 5 bases. Between the trimmed V and J ends, which lost 0 bases and 2 bases, there was a span of 10 bases. Per germline, CDR1 SGHTA and CDR2 FQGTGA. This CDR3 has 16 amino acids.